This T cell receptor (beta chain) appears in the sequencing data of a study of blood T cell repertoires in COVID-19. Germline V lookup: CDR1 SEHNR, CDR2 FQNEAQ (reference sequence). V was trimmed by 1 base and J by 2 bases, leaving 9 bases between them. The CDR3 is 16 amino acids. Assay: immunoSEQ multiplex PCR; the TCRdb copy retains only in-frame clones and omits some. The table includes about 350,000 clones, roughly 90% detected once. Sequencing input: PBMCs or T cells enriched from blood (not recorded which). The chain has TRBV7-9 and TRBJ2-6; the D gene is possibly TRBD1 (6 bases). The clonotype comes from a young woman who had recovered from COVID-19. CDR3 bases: TGTGCCAGCAGCTTAGTACAGGGTCCTGGGGCCAACGTCCTGACTTTC. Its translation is CASSLVQGPGANVLTF.